This T cell receptor beta chain stems from a study of Ad26.COV2.S vaccination and SARS-CoV-2 variants. Treatment given: roughly 18 received Ad26.COV2.S at low or high dose, single or two shots; 5 received placebo; per-sample allocation not given. Collection of the samples took place on day 63 after the first injection of vaccine or placebo. In regard to this clone: Its antigen is unidentified.

Using immunoSEQ multiplex PCR, the repertoire was profiled, and TCRdb retains in-frame clones only, with some absent. This sample has about 350,000 clones, with approximately 85% found just once. Study-level points and caveats: Analyses that measured TCR breadth and depth may have underestimated total T cell responses.

The CDR3 spans 13 residues. Germline CDR1 reads SEHNR; CDR2 reads FQNEAQ (reference sequence). Trimming took 1 base from V and 4 from J, leaving 7 bases between them. The J gene is TRBJ1-2, the V gene TRBV7-9; D uncertain. The TCR comes from a person aged 18-65 years who received the Ad26.COV2.S COVID-19 vaccine or a placebo. Sequences were derived from peripheral blood, sampled in a trial of Ad26.COV2.S vaccine versus placebo. The CDR3 region is CASSLVGGYGYTF. CDR3 DNA: TGTGCCAGCAGCTTAGTAGGAGGCTATGGCTACACCTTC. The full variable domain, with the rest looked up from reference TRBV7-9 and TRBJ1-2, is DTGVSQNPRHKITKRGQNVTFRCDPISEHNRLYWYRQTLGQGPEFLTYFQNEAQLEKSRLLSDRFSAERPKGSFSTLEIQRTEQGDSAMYLCASSLVGGYGYTFGSGTRLTVV.